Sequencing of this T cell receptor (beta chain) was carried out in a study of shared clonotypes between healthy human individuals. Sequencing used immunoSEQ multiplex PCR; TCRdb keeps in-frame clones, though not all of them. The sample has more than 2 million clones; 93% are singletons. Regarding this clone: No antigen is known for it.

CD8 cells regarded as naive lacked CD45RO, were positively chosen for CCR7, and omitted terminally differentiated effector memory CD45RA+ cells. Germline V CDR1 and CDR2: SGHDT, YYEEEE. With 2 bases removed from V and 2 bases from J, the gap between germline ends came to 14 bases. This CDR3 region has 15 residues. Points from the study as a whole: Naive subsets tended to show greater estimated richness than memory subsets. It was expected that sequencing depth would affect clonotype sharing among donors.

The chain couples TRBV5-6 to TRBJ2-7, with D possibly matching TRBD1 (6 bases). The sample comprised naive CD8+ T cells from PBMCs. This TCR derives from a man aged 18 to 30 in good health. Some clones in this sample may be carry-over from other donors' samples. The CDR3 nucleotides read TGTGCCAGCAGCTTTTCGGGACACATACCCTACGAGCAGTACTTC. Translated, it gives CASSFSGHIPYEQYF.